A selection of T cell receptor beta chains follows, all from one sample in a study of T cell responses to AZD1222 COVID-19 vaccine. The protocol was immunoSEQ multiplex PCR, while the TCRdb copy is restricted to in-frame clones and leaves out a portion. The sample shows 95,000 to 100,000 clones, approximately 88% of them seen only once. This specimen was peripheral blood, taken 28 days after the second AZD1222 dose. These receptors all stem from an adult who received the AZD1222 COVID-19 vaccine. Each CDR3 is given with its conserved first and last residue.

TRBJ1-3 | TRBV9 | 11 | CASGARNTIYF
TRBJ1-4 | TRBV5-1 | 15 | CASSPFRTGREKLFF
TRBJ2-5 | TRBV6-2/TRBV6-3 | 13 | CASSRQHQETQYF
TRBJ1-2 | TRBV5-6 | 11 | CASSVGYGYTF
TRBJ1-1 | TRBV5-1 | 16 | CASSYRDRLLDTEAFF
TRBJ1-1 | TRBV5-1 | 14 | CASSFGAGTTEAFF
TRBJ2-5 | TRBV29-1 | 12 | CSVEWGKETQYF
TRBJ2-5 | TRBV7-2 | 14 | CASSPRWGLETQYF
TRBJ2-1 | TRBV5-8 | 15 | CASSLEGGRGNEQFF
TRBJ2-7 | TRBV5-1 | 14 | CASSRDGDKDEQYF
TRBJ1-1 | TRBV5-1 | 15 | CASSLVWTLNTEAFF
TRBJ2-1 | TRBV5-6 | 15 | CASSLWGAGSNEQFF
TRBJ2-7 | TRBV7-9 | 16 | CASSPTGTRDWNEQYF
TRBJ2-3 | TRBV5-1 | 16 | CASSSRGVSAPDTQYF
TRBJ1-1 | TRBV5-5 | 13 | CASSPPSGTEAFF